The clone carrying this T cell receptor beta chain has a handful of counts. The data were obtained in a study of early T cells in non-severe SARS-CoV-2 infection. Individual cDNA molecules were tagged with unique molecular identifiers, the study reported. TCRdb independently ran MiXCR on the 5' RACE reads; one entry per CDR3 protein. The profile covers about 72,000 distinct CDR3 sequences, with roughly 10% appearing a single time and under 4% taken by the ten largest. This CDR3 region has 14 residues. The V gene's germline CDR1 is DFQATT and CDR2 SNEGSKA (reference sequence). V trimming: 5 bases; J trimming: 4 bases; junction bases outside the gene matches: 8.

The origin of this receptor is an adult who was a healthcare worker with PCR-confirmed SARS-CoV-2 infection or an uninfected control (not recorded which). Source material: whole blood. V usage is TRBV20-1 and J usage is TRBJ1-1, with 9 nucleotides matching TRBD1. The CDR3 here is CSAGDREEITEAFF. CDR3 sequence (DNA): TGCAGTGCTGGGGACAGGGAGGAAATCACTGAAGCTTTCTTT.